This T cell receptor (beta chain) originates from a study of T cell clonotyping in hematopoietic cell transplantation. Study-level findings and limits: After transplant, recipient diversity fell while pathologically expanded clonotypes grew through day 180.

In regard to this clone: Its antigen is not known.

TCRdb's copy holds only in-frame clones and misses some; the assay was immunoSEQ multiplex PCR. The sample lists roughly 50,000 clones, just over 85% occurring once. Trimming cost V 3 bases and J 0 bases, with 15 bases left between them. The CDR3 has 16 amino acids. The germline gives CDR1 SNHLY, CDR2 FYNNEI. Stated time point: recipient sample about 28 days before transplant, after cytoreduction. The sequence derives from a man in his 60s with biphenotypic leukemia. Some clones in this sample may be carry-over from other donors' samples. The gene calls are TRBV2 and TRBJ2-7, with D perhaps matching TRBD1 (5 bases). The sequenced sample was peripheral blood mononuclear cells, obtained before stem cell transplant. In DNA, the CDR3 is TGTGCCAGCAGTGATTTAGAGACAGCCGACTCCTACGAGCAGTACTTC. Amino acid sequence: CASSDLETADSYEQYF.